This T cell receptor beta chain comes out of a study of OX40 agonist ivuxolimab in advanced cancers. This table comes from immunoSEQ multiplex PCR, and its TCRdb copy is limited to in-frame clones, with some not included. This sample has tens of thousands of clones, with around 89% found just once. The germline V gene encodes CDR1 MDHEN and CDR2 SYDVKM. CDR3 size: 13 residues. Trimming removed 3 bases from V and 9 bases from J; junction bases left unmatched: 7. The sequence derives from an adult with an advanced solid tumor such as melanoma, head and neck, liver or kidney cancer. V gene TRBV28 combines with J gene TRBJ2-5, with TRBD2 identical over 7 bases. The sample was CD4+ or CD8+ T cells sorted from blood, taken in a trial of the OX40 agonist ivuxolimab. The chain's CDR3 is CASSLGGPSAQYF. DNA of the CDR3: TGTGCCAGCAGTTTGGGAGGGCCCTCGGCCCAGTACTTC.